This T cell receptor beta chain appears in the sequencing data of a study of blood T cell repertoires in COVID-19. Study in general: Material from acute and convalescent COVID-19 was sourced from the United States, Italy and Spain.

This CDR3 is built from 16 residues. Trimming took 5 bases from V and 8 from J, leaving 21 bases between them. Per germline, CDR1 SGHAT and CDR2 FQNNGV. Clones were read by immunoSEQ multiplex PCR, and TCRdb kept only the in-frame ones, dropping some. The data contain approximately 280,000 clones, 85% of them singletons. All enrollees were roughly 18 to 89 years old and from 20 to 25 US areas. The chain links TRBV11-2 to TRBJ1-4, with D perhaps matching TRBD1 (5 bases). The sequence came from a woman aged 50 to 60 who had recovered from COVID-19. The sample comprised PBMCs or T cells enriched from blood (not recorded which). The CDR3 nucleotides are TGTGCCAGCAGCACAAAAAGCAGGGATCTCGGAGAAAAACTGTTTTTT. Protein sequence: CASSTKSRDLGEKLFF.